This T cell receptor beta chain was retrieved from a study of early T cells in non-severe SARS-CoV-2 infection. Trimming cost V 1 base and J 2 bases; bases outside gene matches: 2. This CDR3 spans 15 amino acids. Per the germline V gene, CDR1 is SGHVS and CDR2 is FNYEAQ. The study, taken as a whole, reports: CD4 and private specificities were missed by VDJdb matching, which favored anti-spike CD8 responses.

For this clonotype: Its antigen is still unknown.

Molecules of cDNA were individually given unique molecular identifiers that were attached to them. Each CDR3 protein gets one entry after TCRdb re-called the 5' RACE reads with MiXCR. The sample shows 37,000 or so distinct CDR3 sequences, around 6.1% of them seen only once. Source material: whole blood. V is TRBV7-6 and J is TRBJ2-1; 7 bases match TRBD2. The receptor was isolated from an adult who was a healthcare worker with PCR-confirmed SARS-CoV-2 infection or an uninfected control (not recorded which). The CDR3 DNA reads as TGTGCCAGCAGCTTAGACGGGAGGCCCTACAATGAGCAGTTCTTC. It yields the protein CASSLDGRPYNEQFF.